A selection of T cell receptor beta chains follows, all from one sample in a study of blood T cells in healthy people across ages. TCRdb processed the 5' RACE reads anew with MiXCR; each CDR3 protein has one entry. The sample lists approximately 580,000 distinct CDR3 sequences, less than 25% occurring once. These data were also filed under a second study, of T cells of mothers and their children.

Material: blood. Receptors were obtained from a boy between 10 and 17 years old in good health. Each CDR3 is given with its conserved first and last residue. Each record gives: CDR3 length, V gene, J gene, D gene, CDR3 protein. D genes are given only for firm matches.

>13|TRBV20-1|TRBJ2-7|-
CSAMTGGYDEQYF
>16|TRBV3-1|TRBJ2-7|TRBD2
CASSLLAAGGSYEQYF
>13|TRBV6-1|TRBJ2-5|-
CASSGLPKETQYF
>16|TRBV21-1|TRBJ2-7|-
CASSKRRDSLTYEQYF
>12|TRBV20-1|TRBJ2-7|-
CSARTTAYEQYF
>15|TRBV6-2/TRBV6-3|TRBJ1-5|-
CASRGGQPNNQPQHF
>15|TRBV20-1|TRBJ2-3|-
CSASLGGAGTDTQYF
>13|TRBV10-3|TRBJ2-4|-
CAISDTDKNIQYF
>13|TRBV20-1|TRBJ2-5|-
CSARASAEETQYF
>16|TRBV28|TRBJ2-7|TRBD1
CASSLLATGYAYEQYF
>16|TRBV10-3|TRBJ1-3|-
CAIGGNRGISGNTIYF
>14|TRBV28|TRBJ2-1|TRBD1
CASRTQGAWNEQFF
>16|TRBV24-1|TRBJ2-2|TRBD1
CATSDTRQGNTGELFF
>18|TRBV28|TRBJ1-4|TRBD1
CASSLIGIWTGGNEKLFF
>14|TRBV19|TRBJ1-2|-
CASSLRDTNYGYTF
>16|TRBV3-1|TRBJ2-7|-
CASSLYAGRATYEQYF
>14|TRBV14|TRBJ2-7|-
CASSQGRAGYEQYF
>14|TRBV7-2|TRBJ2-3|-
CASSLALPTDTQYF
>15|TRBV15|TRBJ2-1|-
CATSRARGSLNEQFF
>15|TRBV28|TRBJ2-4|TRBD2
CASSPLAGGLDIQYF
>15|TRBV19|TRBJ2-2|-
CASSIMDTNTGELFF
>16|TRBV7-2|TRBJ1-1|-
CASSLAGTAMNTEAFF
>14|TRBV27|TRBJ2-2|-
CASSYQGAGGELFF
>16|TRBV4-3|TRBJ2-2|-
CASSQDQGLNTGELFF
>13|TRBV2|TRBJ2-3|-
CASSEVGADTQYF
>14|TRBV20-1|TRBJ1-2|-
CSASEGHAVYGYTF
>14|TRBV20-1|TRBJ2-1|TRBD2
CSAESGSSYNEQFF
>13|TRBV6-1|TRBJ1-1|TRBD1
CASNDRENTEAFF
>13|TRBV12-3/TRBV12-4|TRBJ2-1|-
CASSWSTYNEQFF
>17|TRBV7-2|TRBJ2-1|TRBD2
CASSLSTGLAGELGQFF
>14|TRBV20-1|TRBJ1-1|-
CSASLQGQNTEAFF
>14|TRBV5-1|TRBJ1-2|TRBD1
CASSSADRGPGYTF
>14|TRBV6-4|TRBJ2-1|-
CATTKGRGTDEQFF
>17|TRBV7-2|TRBJ2-5|-
CASSLGPGAPSQETQYF
>17|TRBV4-1|TRBJ2-3|TRBD2
CASSQTGLAGSTDTQYF
>15|TRBV20-1|TRBJ2-5|TRBD1
CSARIGSTGRQTQYF
>15|TRBV20-1|TRBJ2-3|-
CSARAMRGGTDTQYF
>15|TRBV6-5|TRBJ2-3|TRBD2
CASSYTAGETDTQYF
>16|TRBV5-1|TRBJ1-4|-
CASSSGHLGRDEKLFF
>13|TRBV13|TRBJ1-2|-
CASSLVDPRGYTF
>11|TRBV28|TRBJ2-5|-
CASSFSGFTLF
>14|TRBV4-1|TRBJ2-3|-
CASSQVRGRDTQYF
>15|TRBV6-5|TRBJ1-5|-
CASSLGGAPNQPQHF
>15|TRBV9|TRBJ2-3|-
CASSVVGASTDTQYF
>20|TRBV12-3/TRBV12-4|TRBJ1-3|TRBD1
CASSFRDRGLYPHYGNTIYF
>14|TRBV28|TRBJ2-7|TRBD2
CASGTSGASYEQYF
>15|TRBV20-1|TRBJ1-5|-
CSARGANRHNQPQHF
>15|TRBV7-9|TRBJ1-5|TRBD1
CASSFGQGANQPQHF
>15|TRBV10-3|TRBJ1-2|-
CAISVEGGLYYGYTF
>13|TRBV20-1|TRBJ2-1|TRBD2
CSANGGAWYEQFF
>13|TRBV5-4|TRBJ1-2|TRBD1
CASSLDRGLGYTF
>13|TRBV6-1|TRBJ2-3|-
CASSDSFTDTQYF
>14|TRBV12-3/TRBV12-4|TRBJ2-5|-
CASSLVGGRETQYF
>14|TRBV2|TRBJ2-4|-
CASSRDLSKNIQYF
>15|TRBV20-1|TRBJ2-5|-
CSARGDSADQETQYF
>11|TRBV29-1|TRBJ1-2|-
CSATDNYGYTF
>14|TRBV4-3|TRBJ1-2|-
CASSQDRVNYGYTF